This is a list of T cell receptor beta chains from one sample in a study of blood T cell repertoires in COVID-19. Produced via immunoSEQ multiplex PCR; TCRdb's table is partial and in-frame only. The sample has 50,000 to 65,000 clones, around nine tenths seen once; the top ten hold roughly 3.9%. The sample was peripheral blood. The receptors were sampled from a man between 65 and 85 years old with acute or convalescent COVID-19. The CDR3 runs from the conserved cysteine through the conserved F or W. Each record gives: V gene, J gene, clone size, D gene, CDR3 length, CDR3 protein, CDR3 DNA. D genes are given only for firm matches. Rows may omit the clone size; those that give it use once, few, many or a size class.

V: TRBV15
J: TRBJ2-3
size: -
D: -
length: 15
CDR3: CATSRDRGGTDTQYF
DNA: TGTGCCACCAGCAGAGACCGGGGAGGCACAGATACGCAGTATTTT

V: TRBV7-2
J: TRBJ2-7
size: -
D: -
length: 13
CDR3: CASSSWQTGEQYF
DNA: TGTGCCAGCAGCTCCTGGCAGACGGGGGAGCAGTACTTC

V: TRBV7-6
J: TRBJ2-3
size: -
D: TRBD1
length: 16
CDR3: CASSLGRDRGTDTQYF
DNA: TGTGCCAGCAGCTTGGGCCGGGACAGGGGCACAGATACGCAGTATTTT

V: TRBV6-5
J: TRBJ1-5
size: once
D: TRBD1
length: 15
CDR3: CASIGRGVSNQPQHF
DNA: TGTGCCAGCATAGGCAGGGGGGTTAGCAATCAGCCCCAGCATTTT

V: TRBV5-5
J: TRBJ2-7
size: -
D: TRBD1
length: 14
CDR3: CASSPGQVGYEQYF
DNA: TGTGCCAGCAGCCCCGGACAGGTCGGCTACGAGCAGTACTTC

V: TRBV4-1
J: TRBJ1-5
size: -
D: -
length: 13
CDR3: CASSQQGFQPQHF
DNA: TGCGCCAGCAGCCAACAGGGGTTTCAGCCCCAGCATTTT

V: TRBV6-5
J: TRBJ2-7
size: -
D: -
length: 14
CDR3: CASKISGSAYEQYF
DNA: TGTGCCAGCAAGATCTCGGGTTCCGCCTACGAGCAGTACTTC

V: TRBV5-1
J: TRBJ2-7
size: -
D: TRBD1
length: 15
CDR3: CASTTGGAPRNEQYF
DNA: TGCGCCAGCACCACAGGGGGCGCCCCTCGTAACGAGCAGTACTTC

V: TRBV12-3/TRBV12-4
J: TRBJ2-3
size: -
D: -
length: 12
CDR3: CASQGNTDTQYF
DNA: TGTGCCAGTCAGGGAAACACAGATACGCAGTATTTT

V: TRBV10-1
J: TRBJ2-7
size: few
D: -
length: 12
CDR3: CAGGGQHYEQYF
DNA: TGCGCCGGGGGGGGACAACACTACGAGCAGTACTTC

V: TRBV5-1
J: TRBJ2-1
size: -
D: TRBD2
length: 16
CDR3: CASSSYSGGARNEQFF
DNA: TGCGCCAGCAGCTCTTATAGCGGGGGGGCCCGCAATGAGCAGTTCTTC

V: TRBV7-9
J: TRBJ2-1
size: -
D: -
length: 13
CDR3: CASTYTGLGEQFF
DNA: TGTGCCAGCACCTACACAGGTTTAGGGGAGCAGTTCTTC

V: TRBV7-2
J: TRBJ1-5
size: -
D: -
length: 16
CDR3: CASSLGSRALSQPQHF
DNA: TGTGCCAGCAGCTTAGGAAGCAGGGCGTTGAGTCAGCCCCAGCATTTT

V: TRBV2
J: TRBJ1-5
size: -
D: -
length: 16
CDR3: CASSWRGGESNQPQHF
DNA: TGTGCCAGCAGCTGGCGGGGGGGAGAAAGCAATCAGCCCCAGCATTTT

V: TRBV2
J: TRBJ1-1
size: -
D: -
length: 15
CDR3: CASSEVAGLVTEAFF
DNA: TGTGCCAGCAGTGAAGTCGCAGGGCTTGTCACTGAAGCTTTCTTT

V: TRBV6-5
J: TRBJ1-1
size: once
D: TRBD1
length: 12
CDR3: CASRGQGTEAFF
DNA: TGTGCCAGCAGGGGACAGGGAACTGAAGCTTTCTTT

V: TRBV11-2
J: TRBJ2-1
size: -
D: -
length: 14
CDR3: CASRNGQFYNEQFF
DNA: TGTGCCAGCAGGAACGGACAGTTCTACAATGAGCAGTTCTTC

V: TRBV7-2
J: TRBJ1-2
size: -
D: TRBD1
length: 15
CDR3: CASSPQGTGNYGYTF
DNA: TGTGCCAGCAGCCCTCAGGGGACAGGAAACTATGGCTACACCTTC

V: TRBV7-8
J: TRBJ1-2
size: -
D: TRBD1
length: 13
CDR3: CAGRDREFGGYTF
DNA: TGTGCCGGGAGGGACAGGGAATTTGGTGGCTACACCTTC

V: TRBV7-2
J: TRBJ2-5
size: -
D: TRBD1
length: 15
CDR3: CASRTGTVIQETQYF
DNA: TGTGCCAGCAGAACCGGGACAGTGATTCAAGAGACCCAGTACTTC

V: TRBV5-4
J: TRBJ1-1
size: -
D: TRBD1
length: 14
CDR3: CASSLRGRGSEAFF
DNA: TGTGCCAGCAGCTTAAGGGGGCGCGGTTCTGAAGCTTTCTTT

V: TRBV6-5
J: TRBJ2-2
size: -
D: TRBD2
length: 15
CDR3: CASKPGLANTGELFF
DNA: TGTGCCAGCAAACCGGGACTAGCGAACACCGGGGAGCTGTTTTTT

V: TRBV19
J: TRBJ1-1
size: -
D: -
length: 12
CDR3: CASSQGRTEAFF
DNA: TGTGCCAGTAGTCAGGGGCGGACTGAAGCTTTCTTT

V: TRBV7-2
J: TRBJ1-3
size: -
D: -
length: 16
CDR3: CASSLAKGGGGNTIYF
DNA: TGTGCCAGCAGCTTAGCTAAGGGGGGGGGAGGAAACACCATATATTTT

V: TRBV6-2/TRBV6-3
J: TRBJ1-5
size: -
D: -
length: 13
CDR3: CASSYGRNQPQHF
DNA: TGTGCCAGCAGTTACGGCAGGAATCAGCCCCAGCATTTT

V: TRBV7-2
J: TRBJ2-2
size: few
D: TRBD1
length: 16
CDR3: CASSPRPGGLGGELFF
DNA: TGTGCCAGCAGCCCCCGGCCAGGGGGCTTGGGCGGGGAGCTGTTTTTT

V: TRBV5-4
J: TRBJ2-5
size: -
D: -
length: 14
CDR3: CASASPGAEETQYF
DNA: TGTGCCAGCGCCTCCCCAGGGGCCGAGGAGACCCAGTACTTC

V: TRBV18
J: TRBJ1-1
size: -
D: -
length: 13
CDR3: CASLRHKNTEAFF
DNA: TGTGCCAGCTTACGACATAAGAACACTGAAGCTTTCTTT

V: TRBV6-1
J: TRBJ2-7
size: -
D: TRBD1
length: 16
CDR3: CASSEGETGYSYEQYF
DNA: TGTGCCAGCAGTGAAGGGGAGACAGGGTACTCCTACGAGCAGTACTTC

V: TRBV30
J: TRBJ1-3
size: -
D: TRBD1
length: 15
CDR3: CAWSPDRGFGNTIYF
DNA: TGTGCCTGGTCCCCAGACAGGGGGTTCGGAAACACCATATATTTT

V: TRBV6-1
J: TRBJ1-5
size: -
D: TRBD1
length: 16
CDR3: CASSDMTGISNQPQHF
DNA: TGTGCCAGCAGTGACATGACAGGGATTAGCAATCAGCCCCAGCATTTT

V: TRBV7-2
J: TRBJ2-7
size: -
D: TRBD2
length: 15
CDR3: CASSKTSGGPLGQYF
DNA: TGTGCCAGCAGCAAGACTAGCGGGGGGCCCCTGGGGCAGTACTTC

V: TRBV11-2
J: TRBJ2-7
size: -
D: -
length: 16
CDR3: CASSYTLTTSSYEQYF
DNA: TGTGCCAGCAGCTACACCCTTACTACAAGCTCCTACGAGCAGTACTTC

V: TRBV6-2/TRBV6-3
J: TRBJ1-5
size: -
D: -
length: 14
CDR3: CASSYISVGQPQHF
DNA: TGTGCCAGCAGTTACATCAGTGTTGGTCAGCCCCAGCATTTT

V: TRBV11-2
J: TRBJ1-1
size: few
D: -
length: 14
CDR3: CASSFKRVNTEAFF
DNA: TGTGCCAGCAGCTTCAAGAGGGTGAACACTGAAGCTTTCTTT

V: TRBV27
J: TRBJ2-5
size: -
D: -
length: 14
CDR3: CASSKQGWQETQYF
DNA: TGTGCCAGCAGCAAACAGGGTTGGCAAGAGACCCAGTACTTC

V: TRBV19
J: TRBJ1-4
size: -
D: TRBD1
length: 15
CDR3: CASSTDRAFNEKLFF
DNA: TGTGCCAGTAGTACCGACAGGGCCTTTAATGAAAAACTGTTTTTT

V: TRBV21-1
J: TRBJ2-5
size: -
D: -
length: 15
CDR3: CASLLGDRVRETQYF
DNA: TGTGCCAGCCTTTTAGGGGACAGGGTCAGGGAGACCCAGTACTTC

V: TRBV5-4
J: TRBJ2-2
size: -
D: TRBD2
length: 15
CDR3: CASSRGLEGTGELFF
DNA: TGTGCCAGCAGCCGGGGACTAGAAGGGACCGGGGAGCTGTTTTTT

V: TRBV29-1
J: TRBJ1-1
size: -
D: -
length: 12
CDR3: CSVSDRNTEAFF
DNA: TGCAGCGTCTCCGACAGGAACACTGAAGCTTTCTTT

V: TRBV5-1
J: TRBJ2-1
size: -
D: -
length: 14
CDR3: CASSSPRPADEQFF
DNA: TGCGCCAGCAGCTCACCGAGGCCCGCCGATGAGCAGTTCTTC

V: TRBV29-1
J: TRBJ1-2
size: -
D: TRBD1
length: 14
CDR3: CSVRRDRGDYGYTF
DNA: TGCAGCGTACGCCGGGACAGGGGGGACTATGGCTACACCTTC

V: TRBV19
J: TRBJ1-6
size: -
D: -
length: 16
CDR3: CASSIRAGQYNSPLHF
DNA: TGTGCCAGTAGTATCAGGGCCGGACAGTACAATTCACCCCTCCACTTT

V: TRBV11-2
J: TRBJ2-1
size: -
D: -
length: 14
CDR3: CASSLWAGYNEQFF
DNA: TGTGCCAGCAGCTTATGGGCAGGGTACAATGAGCAGTTCTTC

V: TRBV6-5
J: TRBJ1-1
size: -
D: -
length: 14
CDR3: CASSYSSGGTEAFF
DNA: TGTGCCAGCAGTTACTCGAGTGGCGGGACTGAAGCTTTCTTT

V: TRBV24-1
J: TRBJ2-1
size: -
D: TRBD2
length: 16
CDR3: CATSDPTSGGYNEQFF
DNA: TGTGCCACCAGTGATCCGACTAGCGGGGGTTACAATGAGCAGTTCTTC

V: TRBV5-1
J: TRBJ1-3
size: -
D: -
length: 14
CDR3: CASSLGGAGNTIYF
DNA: TGCGCCAGCAGCTTGGGGGGCGCGGGAAACACCATATATTTT

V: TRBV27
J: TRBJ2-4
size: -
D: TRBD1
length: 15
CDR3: CASSSPGQGENIQYF
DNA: TGTGCCAGCAGTTCGCCGGGACAGGGAGAAAACATTCAGTACTTC

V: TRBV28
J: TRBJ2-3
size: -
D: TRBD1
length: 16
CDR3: CASSSRTGKPLDTQYF
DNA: TGTGCCAGCAGTTCCCGGACAGGAAAGCCTTTAGATACGCAGTATTTT

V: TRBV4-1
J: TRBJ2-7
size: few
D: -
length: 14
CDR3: CASSQVPSSYEQYF
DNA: TGCGCCAGCAGCCAAGTACCTAGCTCCTACGAGCAGTACTTC

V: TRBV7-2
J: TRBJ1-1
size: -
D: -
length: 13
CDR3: CASSIQGLTEAFF
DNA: TGTGCCAGCAGTATACAGGGTTTGACTGAAGCTTTCTTT

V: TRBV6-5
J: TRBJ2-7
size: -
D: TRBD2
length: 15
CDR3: CASIPRLAGSYEQYF
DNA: TGTGCCAGCATACCACGACTAGCGGGGTCCTACGAGCAGTACTTC

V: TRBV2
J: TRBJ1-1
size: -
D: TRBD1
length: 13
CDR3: CASKRQGEAEAFF
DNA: TGTGCCAGCAAGAGACAGGGCGAGGCTGAAGCTTTCTTT

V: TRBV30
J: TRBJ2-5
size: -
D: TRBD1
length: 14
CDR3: CAWSVLTGRETQYF
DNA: TGTGCCTGGAGTGTACTGACAGGGCGAGAGACCCAGTACTTC